This T cell receptor (beta chain) was documented in a study of lymphopenia after photon versus proton radiotherapy. Study-wide results and caveats: Better survival with proton therapy was suggested as possible, not demonstrated. After lymphocyte nadir, photon-treated repertoires showed oligoclonal expansion, especially CD8+ Temra. A bigger post-nadir fall in TCR diversity correlated inversely with survival time in deceased patients.

The CDR3 consists of 13 residues. Per germline, CDR1 SGHKS and CDR2 YYEKEE (reference sequence). V trimming: 4 bases; J trimming: 5 bases; junction bases outside the gene matches: 5. Note on this clone: Its specificity is not known.

Here immunoSEQ multiplex PCR was the method, and the copy in TCRdb shows in-frame clones only, minus some. Among more than 45,000 clones listed, 84% were seen once. The clonotype originates from a man between 60 and 75 years old with pancreatic cancer. Sequenced here: peripheral blood, sampled from a patient treated with proton-based radiotherapy. The chain recombines TRBV5-5 with TRBJ2-5, with 7 positions matching TRBD1. CDR3 nucleotides: TGTGCCAGCAGCATGACAGGGTGGGAGACCCAGTACTTC. The encoded protein is CASSMTGWETQYF.